This T cell receptor beta chain is from a study of T cells in localized non-small cell lung cancer. CDR1 MDHEN and CDR2 SYDVKM come from the germline V gene. V was trimmed by 9 bases and J by 1 base, leaving 16 bases between them. The CDR3 length is 14 residues. The assay was immunoSEQ multiplex PCR, and TCRdb's table has in-frame clones only and misses some. The sample holds tens of thousands of clones; roughly nine tenths are singletons and the top ten take just under 20%. Sequencing used peripheral blood, obtained before any cancer treatment. The TCR comes from a man aged 35 to 70 with stage I lung adenocarcinoma. The V gene is TRBV28, the J gene TRBJ2-7; D is ambiguous. The CDR3 loop is CASRTGPLSYEQYF. Here the CDR3 DNA reads TGTGCCAGTCGAACCGGGCCCTTGTCCTACGAGCAGTACTTC.